This is a list of T cell receptor beta chains from one sample in a study of blood T cell repertoires in COVID-19. Repertoires were generated with immunoSEQ multiplex PCR, while TCRdb's copy carries only in-frame clones and drops some. The sample lists about 100,000 clones, 88% occurring once. Sequencing input: peripheral blood. These receptors all stem from an older woman with acute or convalescent COVID-19. Each CDR3 is given with its conserved first and last residue. The D gene is left open where the match is weak. Clone size is shown for a subset of rows, as once, few, many or a class of expanded clone.

CASSLGTSGSHEQFF	TGCGCCAGCAGCTTGGGGACTAGTGGTTCCCATGAGCAGTTCTTC	TRBV5-1	TRBJ2-1	.	TRBD2
CAISDGQGATYF	TGTGCCATCAGTGATGGGCAGGGGGCGACATACTTC	TRBV10-3	TRBJ2-7	.	TRBD1
CASGTGADTEAFF	TGTGCCAGCGGGACAGGGGCTGACACTGAAGCTTTCTTT	TRBV11-3	TRBJ1-1	.	TRBD1
CACKGIRQGGEQFF	TGTGCCTGCAAAGGGATAAGACAGGGGGGGGAGCAGTTCTTC	TRBV30	TRBJ2-1	.	TRBD1
CASRGQGVRNQPQHF	TGTGCCAGCAGGGGACAGGGGGTGCGGAATCAGCCCCAGCATTTT	TRBV2	TRBJ1-5	.	TRBD1
CASRPYRGGHYGYTF	TGTGCCAGCAGACCCTACAGGGGAGGACACTATGGCTACACCTTC	TRBV6-5	TRBJ1-2	.	TRBD1
CASSRTSGSFDTQYF	TGTGCCAGCAGCCGGACTAGCGGGAGCTTTGATACGCAGTATTTT	TRBV14	TRBJ2-3	.	TRBD2
CAISEPGGSPLHF	TGTGCCATCAGTGAACCCGGGGGTTCACCCCTCCACTTT	TRBV10-3	TRBJ1-6	.	.
CASRLAGGTGNEQFF	TGTGCCAGCAGACTAGCGGGAGGAACGGGGAATGAGCAGTTCTTC	TRBV2	TRBJ2-1	.	TRBD2
CAIGLALSSYNEQFF	TGTGCCATAGGACTAGCGCTCAGCTCCTACAATGAGCAGTTCTTC	TRBV10-3	TRBJ2-1	.	TRBD2
CASSFRVGGNQPQHF	TGTGCCAGCAGTTTTAGGGTAGGGGGCAATCAGCCCCAGCATTTT	TRBV28	TRBJ1-5	.	.
CASSYSTQNQPQHF	TGTGCCAGCAGTTACTCGACACAAAATCAGCCCCAGCATTTT	TRBV6-6	TRBJ1-5	.	.
CASSVGSGRTRYQETQYF	TGTGCCAGCAGCGTAGGTAGCGGGAGGACCCGGTACCAAGAGACCCAGTACTTC	TRBV9	TRBJ2-5	once	TRBD2
CASRRGGGFTDTQYF	TGTGCCAGTAGAAGGGGAGGGGGGTTCACAGATACGCAGTATTTT	TRBV19	TRBJ2-3	.	.
CASTRGSGNTGELFF	TGTGCCAGCACCCGGGGTAGCGGGAACACCGGGGAGCTGTTTTTT	TRBV2	TRBJ2-2	few	.
CASVSPRVSSYNEQFF	TGTGCCAGCGTTTCCCCGCGGGTTAGCTCCTACAATGAGCAGTTCTTC	TRBV7-8	TRBJ2-1	.	.
CATTQGSSPLHF	TGTGCCACAACACAGGGTAGTTCACCCCTCCACTTT	TRBV10-3	TRBJ1-6	.	.
CATSAQGEGETQYF	TGTGCCACCAGTGCCCAAGGGGAGGGAGAGACCCAGTACTTC	TRBV24-1	TRBJ2-5	once	TRBD2
CASSPPPSSIYGYTF	TGTGCCAGCAGTCCCCCCCCTAGCAGCATCTATGGCTACACCTTC	TRBV28	TRBJ1-2	once	.
CASKGDRGKTQYF	TGTGCCAGCAAAGGGGACAGGGGGAAGACCCAGTACTTC	TRBV2	TRBJ2-5	.	TRBD1
CASTQWGDNYGYTF	TGTGCCAGCACCCAATGGGGGGACAACTATGGCTACACCTTC	TRBV3-1/TRBV3-2	TRBJ1-2	.	.
CAAGQAYNSPLHF	TGTGCCGCAGGACAGGCCTATAATTCACCCCTCCACTTT	TRBV15	TRBJ1-6	.	TRBD1
CASSLDPAGELGRGGETQYF	TGCGCCAGCAGCTTGGATCCAGCGGGCGAACTTGGGAGGGGAGGGGAGACCCAGTACTTC	TRBV5-1	TRBJ2-5	.	TRBD2
CASSLTVLAGGTDTQYF	TGTGCCAGCAGCTTGACGGTTTTGGCGGGGGGGACAGATACGCAGTATTTT	TRBV5-4	TRBJ2-3	.	TRBD2
CSVAGLYRGYTF	TGCAGCGTTGCGGGACTTTACCGTGGCTACACCTTC	TRBV29-1	TRBJ1-2	.	.
CASSLGSDSPNEKLFF	TGCGCCAGCAGCTTGGGATCGGACAGCCCTAATGAAAAACTGTTTTTT	TRBV5-1	TRBJ1-4	few	.
CASSLGQLSYEQYF	TGTGCCAGCAGTTTAGGACAGCTCTCCTACGAGCAGTACTTC	TRBV28	TRBJ2-7	.	.
CASSLPLGQMNTEAFF	TGTGCCAGCAGCCTCCCTCTCGGACAAATGAACACTGAAGCTTTCTTT	TRBV5-4	TRBJ1-1	.	.
CASSPMTSPYTGELFF	TGTGCCAGCAGCCCCATGACTAGCCCCTACACCGGGGAGCTGTTTTTT	TRBV7-3	TRBJ2-2	.	TRBD2
CASSLPGQNNYGYTF	TGTGCCAGCAGCTTGCCGGGACAGAATAACTATGGCTACACCTTC	TRBV5-5	TRBJ1-2	few	TRBD1
CASSIWGDEQFF	TGTGCCAGTAGTATTTGGGGAGATGAGCAGTTCTTC	TRBV19	TRBJ2-1	.	.
CASSLAVSMNTEAFF	TGTGCCAGCTCCCTAGCTGTCAGTATGAACACTGAAGCTTTCTTT	TRBV18	TRBJ1-1	.	.
CASSESGNYGYTF	TGTGCCAGCAGTGAATCGGGGAACTATGGCTACACCTTC	TRBV25-1	TRBJ1-2	.	.
CASLPQGAEEIYGYTF	TGTGCCTCCCTTCCGCAGGGGGCCGAGGAGATCTATGGCTACACCTTC	TRBV30	TRBJ1-2	.	TRBD1
CASSLLPGQYSNQPQHF	TGTGCCAGCAGTCTATTACCGGGACAATATAGCAATCAGCCCCAGCATTTT	TRBV28	TRBJ1-5	.	.
CSAKAPGREFF	TGCAGTGCGAAGGCTCCCGGGAGGGAGTTCTTC	TRBV20-1	TRBJ2-1	.	TRBD2
CASSIGDRVNTEAFF	TGTGCCAGTAGTATTGGGGACAGGGTGAATACTGAAGCTTTCTTT	TRBV19	TRBJ1-1	.	TRBD1
CASSQTGTGEFF	TGTGCCAGCAGTCAAACCGGGACTGGGGAGTTCTTC	TRBV27	TRBJ2-1	few	.
CASSLARGQAKYYGYTF	TGTGCCAGCAGCTTAGCGCGGGGACAGGCGAAATACTATGGCTACACCTTC	TRBV7-2	TRBJ1-2	.	TRBD1
CASSIGDTGEQYF	TGTGCCAGCAGCATAGGGGACACGGGGGAGCAGTACTTC	TRBV28	TRBJ2-7	.	.
CASSSPGTGGFEQYF	TGTGCCAGCAGCTCCCCCGGGACAGGGGGCTTCGAGCAGTACTTC	TRBV7-9	TRBJ2-7	few	TRBD1
CASRRGQNYGYTF	TGTGCCAGCAGGAGGGGACAGAACTATGGCTACACCTTC	TRBV28	TRBJ1-2	.	TRBD1
CASSLQAGGYTF	TGTGCCAGCAGTTTACAGGCTGGTGGCTACACCTTC	TRBV28	TRBJ1-2	.	.
CASSLIATSGGNEQFF	TGCGCCAGCAGCTTGATTGCCACTAGCGGGGGGAATGAGCAGTTCTTC	TRBV5-1	TRBJ2-1	.	TRBD2
CASRPGTGNIQYF	TGTGCCAGCAGGCCGGGGACAGGGAACATTCAGTACTTC	TRBV14	TRBJ2-4	.	TRBD1
CASSRTRGRDYYNEQFF	TGCGCCAGCAGCCGTACCAGGGGCCGGGACTACTACAATGAGCAGTTCTTC	TRBV5-1	TRBJ2-1	.	.
CASSLKGQGGSEAFF	TGCGCCAGCAGCTTGAAAGGACAGGGGGGGTCTGAAGCTTTCTTT	TRBV5-1	TRBJ1-1	few	TRBD1
CASRPSGTVKEKLFF	TGTGCCAGCAGACCCTCCGGGACAGTTAAAGAAAAACTGTTTTTT	TRBV28	TRBJ1-4	.	TRBD1
CASSSTGGLYEKLFF	TGTGCCAGTAGTAGCACCGGGGGGCTCTATGAAAAACTGTTTTTT	TRBV19	TRBJ1-4	.	.
CASSVWGTPADEQFF	TGTGCCAGCAGCGTGTGGGGGACTCCCGCCGATGAGCAGTTCTTC	TRBV9	TRBJ2-1	.	.
CAWSPGQLDYTF	TGTGCCTGGAGTCCCGGACAGCTCGACTACACCTTC	TRBV30	TRBJ1-2	.	.
CAWTLDSDSNQPQHF	TGTGCCTGGACTCTAGACAGCGATAGCAATCAGCCCCAGCATTTT	TRBV30	TRBJ1-5	few	.
CASGELNTEAFF	TGTGCCAGCGGGGAGCTGAACACTGAAGCTTTCTTT	TRBV7-8	TRBJ1-1	.	.